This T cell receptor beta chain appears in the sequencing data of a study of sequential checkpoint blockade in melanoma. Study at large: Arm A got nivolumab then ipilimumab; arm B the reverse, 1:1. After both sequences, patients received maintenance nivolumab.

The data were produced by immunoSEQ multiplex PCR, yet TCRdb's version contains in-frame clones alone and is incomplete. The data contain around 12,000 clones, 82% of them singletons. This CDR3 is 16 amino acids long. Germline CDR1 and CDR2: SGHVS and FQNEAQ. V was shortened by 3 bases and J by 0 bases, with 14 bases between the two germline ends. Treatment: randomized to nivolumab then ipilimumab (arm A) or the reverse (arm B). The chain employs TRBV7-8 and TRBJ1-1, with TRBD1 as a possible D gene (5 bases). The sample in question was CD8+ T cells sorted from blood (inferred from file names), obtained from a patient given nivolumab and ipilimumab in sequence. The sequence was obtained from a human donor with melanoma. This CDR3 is CASSFYIRGVNTEAFF. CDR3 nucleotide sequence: TGTGCCAGCAGCTTCTATATTAGGGGTGTGAACACTGAAGCTTTCTTT.